The 13 T cell receptor beta chains below were found in one sample sequenced in a study of cytomegalovirus exposure and HLA in healthy donors. Primers included in the PCR were 60 Vbeta and 13 Jbeta primers. Sequenced by immunoSEQ multiplex PCR; TCRdb stores in-frame clones only, minus some. The sample includes around 200,000 clones, 55% to 65% of them seen just once. Sequenced sample: PBMCs. The receptors derive from a middle-aged man in good health and CMV-seronegative.

This clone was found a few times. This chain links TRBV7-2 with TRBJ2-7, with 15 bases aligning to TRBD2. The CDR3 sequence is 16 residues long. The germline V gene encodes CDR1 SGHTA and CDR2 FQGNSA. J gave up 5 bases and V 4 bases, and 6 bases lay outside the gene matches. The DNA of the CDR3 is TGTGCCAGCAGCTCGGGACTAGCGGGAGGTCTCGACGAGCAGTACTTC. Translated, it gives CASSSGLAGGLDEQYF.

This chain links TRBV4-1 with TRBJ1-4, with 9 nucleotides matching TRBD1. J lost 7 bases, V lost 4 bases, and 4 bases had no gene match. The CDR3 runs 14 residues. Germline V gene lookup returns CDR1 MGHRA and CDR2 YSYEKL. CDR3 in DNA: TGCGCCAGCAGCCGGGACAGGGAGGGTGAAAAACTGTTTTTT. Translating it yields CASSRDREGEKLFF.

The genes are TRBV6-5 and TRBJ2-3; D is perhaps TRBD2 (5 bases). The CDR3 spans 13 residues. Germline-derived CDR1 and CDR2 are MNHEY and SVGAGI. Trimming removed 5 bases at V and 6 bases at J, with 12 bases between. The CDR3 reads CASSEGPGDTQYF. CDR3 nucleotides: TGTGCCAGCAGTGAAGGCCCGGGGGATACGCAGTATTTT.

This chain links TRBV4-1 with TRBJ1-6; maybe TRBD1 (5 bases). CDR1 MGHRA and CDR2 YSYEKL come from the germline V gene. This CDR3 is 15 amino acids long. Trimming stripped 0 bases from V and 13 bases from J, with 16 bases between. The CDR3 protein is CASSQDEDPQAPLHF. CDR3 nucleotides: TGCGCCAGCAGCCAAGATGAGGACCCACAGGCGCCCCTCCACTTT.

This chain links TRBV18 with TRBJ2-7; 11 positions match TRBD1. V was pared by 0 bases and J by 6 bases, with 1 base of the junction left unmatched. The germline V gene has CDR1 KGHSH and CDR2 LQKENI. The CDR3 loop spans 14 amino acids. CDR3 nucleotide sequence: TGTGCCAGCTCACCACCCGGGACAGGGGGCGAGCAGTACTTC. Translation gives CASSPPGTGGEQYF.

The rearrangement links TRBV6-5 to TRBJ1-1; no firm D call. V lost 6 bases, J lost 1 base, and 12 bases lay in between. The CDR3 length is 14 residues. Germline CDR1 reads MNHEY; CDR2 reads SVGAGI. The CDR3 coding sequence is TGTGCCAGCAGGGAGGTACCCCCGAACACTGAAGCTTTCTTT. Protein: CASREVPPNTEAFF.

The V call is TRBV5-1, the J call TRBJ1-1; 8 bases match TRBD1. The CDR3 is made up of 15 amino acids. The V gene's germline CDR1 is SGHRS and CDR2 YFSETQ. The junction had 5 bases not matched to a gene; V was cut back by 4 bases and J by 0 bases. CDR3 coding DNA: TGCGCCAGCAGCCCGGGACAGGAGATGAACACTGAAGCTTTCTTT. Translating it yields CASSPGQEMNTEAFF. Full variable domain (missing parts from reference TRBV5-1 and TRBJ1-1): KAGVTQTPRYLIKTRGQQVTLSCSPISGHRSVSWYQQTPGQGLQFLFEYFSETQRNKGNFPGRFSGRQFSNSRSEMNVSTLELGDSALYLCASSPGQEMNTEAFFGQGTRLTVV.

This chain connects TRBV5-1 to TRBJ2-3, with TRBD2 matching over 9 bases. The CDR3 consists of 16 residues. The V and J ends lost 0 bases and 5 bases, in that order; junction bases with no gene match: 7. From germline, CDR1 is SGHRS and CDR2 YFSETQ. CDR3 amino acids: CASSLGGSGGKDTQYF. CDR3 DNA sequence: TGCGCCAGCAGCTTGGGGGGTAGCGGGGGAAAAGATACGCAGTATTTT.

The V and J genes are TRBV7-9 and TRBJ1-5; tentatively, D is TRBD1 (6 bases). Germline CDR1 is SEHNR and CDR2 is FQNEAQ (reference sequence). This CDR3 contains 17 residues. V lost 3 bases to trimming and J lost 2 bases, with 17 bases between them. The CDR3 is CASSFRDTGPGNQPQHF. CDR3 DNA: TGTGCCAGCAGCTTCCGGGACACTGGACCTGGCAATCAGCCCCAGCATTTT. Full variable domain (rest looked up from reference TRBV7-9 and TRBJ1-5): DTGVSQNPRHKITKRGQNVTFRCDPISEHNRLYWYRQTLGQGPEFLTYFQNEAQLEKSRLLSDRFSAERPKGSFSTLEIQRTEQGDSAMYLCASSFRDTGPGNQPQHFGDGTRLSIL.

The chain combines TRBV5-4 with TRBJ2-1, with TRBD2 matching 7 bases. Looked up from germline, CDR1 is SGHNT and CDR2 is YYREEE (reference sequence). The CDR3 is 15 residues long. V lost 3 bases, J lost 7 bases, and 10 bases stayed unmatched. The CDR3 DNA sequence: TGTGCCAGCAGCTCCCGGGACTGGGAGGGGAATGAGCAGTTCTTC. This translates into CASSSRDWEGNEQFF.

The chain recombines TRBV15 with TRBJ1-4; 10 nucleotides align to TRBD1. With V trimmed by 6 bases and J by 3 bases, 13 bases remained unmatched. This CDR3 region has 18 residues. The germline CDR1 and CDR2 sequences are LNHNV and YYDKDF (reference sequence). The DNA of the CDR3 is TGTGCCACCAGGGCGGGACAGGGGAGGATTACGGCTAATGAAAAACTGTTTTTT. Its protein product is CATRAGQGRITANEKLFF.

V and J are TRBV7-8 and TRBJ2-5; 8 nucleotides align to TRBD1. The CDR3 spans 15 residues. V was clipped by 5 bases and J by 3 bases; unmatched bases: 8. The germline V gene encodes CDR1 SGHVS and CDR2 FQNEAQ. The CDR3 DNA follows: TGTGCCAGCAGCGCCGCAGGGGGCGAGGAAGAGACCCAGTACTTC. This sequence encodes CASSAAGGEEETQYF. The complete variable domain, with remaining parts taken from reference TRBV7-8 and TRBJ2-5, reads GAGVSQSPRYKVAKRGQDVALRCDPISGHVSLFWYQQALGQGPEFLTYFQNEAQLDKSGLPSDRFFAERPEGSVSTLKIQRTQQEDSAVYLCASSAAGGEEETQYFGPGTRLLVL.

The chain employs TRBV21-1 and TRBJ2-3; the tabulated D call, TRBD2, remains unverified against the DNA. TRBV21-1 is labeled a pseudogene. There are 13 residues in the CDR3. The CDR3 is CASRDFDTDTQYF. The CDR3 DNA follows: TGTGCCAGCAGGGACTTTGACACAGATACGCAGTATTTT.